This paragraph reports one T cell receptor beta chain. Antigen unknown. A sample-barcoded 5' primer and a J-beta primer mix were used in a second PCR of roughly 7 to 12 cycles. Using its own MiXCR run on the 5' RACE reads, TCRdb lists one record per CDR3 protein. This table holds almost 300,000 distinct CDR3 sequences, roughly a quarter found once. These data come from a study of blood T cells in healthy people across ages. Study observations and caveats: Underestimates were what the diversity estimates from one million T cells were considered to be.

Germline CDR1 MDHEN, CDR2 SYDVKM. Deletions cut 8 bases from V and 0 bases from J, with 8 bases between. CDR3 size: 13 residues. The specimen was blood. The clonotype was recovered from a woman in her sixties or seventies in good health. This chain joins TRBV28 and TRBJ2-1; D is ambiguous. DNA of the CDR3: TGTGCCAGCCTCCAAAACTCCTACAATGAGCAGTTCTTC. Its protein product is CASLQNSYNEQFF.